This is a list of T cell receptor beta chains from one sample in a study of T-cell reconstitution after alpha-beta-depleted transplantation in children. Via MiXCR, TCRdb re-called the PCR reads, giving one row per CDR3 protein. The data show about 600,000 distinct CDR3 sequences, roughly a tenth seen once. Sample: PBMCs from the stem cell graft donor, taken from the stem cell graft. These receptors were taken from a human donor who donated a stem cell graft to a child with acute myeloid leukemia. CDR3s include the opening cysteine and the closing phenylalanine or tryptophan. A D gene is named only where the DNA matches it firmly. The listing skips clone size in some rows; elsewhere it reads once, few, many or a size class.

cdr3_nt	cdr3_aa	j_call	clone_size	v_call	d_call
TGTGCCAGCAGTGCCCTGGGACAGCTCAATCAGCCCCAGCATTTT	CASSALGQLNQPQHF	TRBJ1-5	NA	TRBV27	TRBD1
TGCAGTGCTAGCTCTCATAGCGGCGTCACAGATACGCAGTATTTT	CSASSHSGVTDTQYF	TRBJ2-3	many	TRBV20-1	NA
TGTGCCAGCAGTTTTCGGTGGGAAGGGGGCAATCAGCCCCAGCATTTT	CASSFRWEGGNQPQHF	TRBJ1-5	many	TRBV27	NA
TGTGCCAGCAGCTTAATGCCAGCAGAGGGGTCACAAGAGACCCAGTACTTC	CASSLMPAEGSQETQYF	TRBJ2-5	few	TRBV7-3	NA
TGTGCCAGCAGTGTTTCCGGGACTAGCGCTTCCAAAAACATTCAGTACTTC	CASSVSGTSASKNIQYF	TRBJ2-4	NA	TRBV25-1	TRBD2
TGCAGCGTTGAAGAAGAGAGGGATACGCAGTATTTT	CSVEEERDTQYF	TRBJ2-3	many	TRBV29-1	NA
TGCAGCGCACAGGAGGAAACTGGAAACACCATATATTTT	CSAQEETGNTIYF	TRBJ1-3	NA	TRBV29-1	NA
TGTGCCAGTAGTATAGTGGGCGGGACCAACAATGAGCAGTTCTTC	CASSIVGGTNNEQFF	TRBJ2-1	many	TRBV19	NA
TGTGCCAGCAGCTTGTTACAGGGAGTTGCCGGGGAGCTGTTTTTT	CASSLLQGVAGELFF	TRBJ2-2	few	TRBV5-6	NA
TGCAGCGACGGGACCTACAATGAGCAGTTCTTC	CSDGTYNEQFF	TRBJ2-1	few	TRBV29-1	NA
TGTGCCTCCGGTGTTGGCGGCACAGATACGCAGTATTTT	CASGVGGTDTQYF	TRBJ2-3	once	TRBV12-5	NA
TGCAGCGGACTACTAGCGGGGGCCTCCACAGATACGCAGTATTTT	CSGLLAGASTDTQYF	TRBJ2-3	NA	TRBV29-1	TRBD2
TGTGCCAGCAGCCCAAGACTAGCGGGAGACATAAGTTCCTACGAGCAGTACTTC	CASSPRLAGDISSYEQYF	TRBJ2-7	few	TRBV3-1	TRBD2
TGCGCCAGCAGAGGGATTTACAATGAGCAGTTCTTC	CASRGIYNEQFF	TRBJ2-1	NA	TRBV5-1	NA